These 24 T cell receptor beta chains were sequenced from one sample in a study of cytomegalovirus exposure and HLA in healthy donors. Repertoires were generated with immunoSEQ multiplex PCR, while TCRdb's copy carries only in-frame clones and drops some. Of 200,000 to 250,000 clones listed, around four fifths are singletons. The source material was PBMCs. The receptors were gathered from a woman aged 18-30 years in good health and CMV-seronegative.

This sequence joins TRBV10-3 and TRBJ1-5; perhaps TRBD1 as D (5 bases). The CDR3 extends over 13 amino acids. From germline, CDR1 is ENHRY and CDR2 SYGVKD. The V end lost 7 bases, the J end lost 1 base, and 8 bases lay between the germline ends. As DNA, the CDR3 is TGTGCCATCACCCGGGACAGCAATCAGCCCCAGCATTTT. This gives the protein CAITRDSNQPQHF.

The chain couples TRBV30 to TRBJ2-5, with 7 bases matching TRBD1. The CDR3 has 12 amino acids. Germline CDR1 GTSNPN, CDR2 SVGIG (reference sequence). The ends lost 8 bases at V and 4 bases at J; junction bases unmatched: 7. In DNA form, the CDR3 reads TGTGCCGCCTCAGGGGGAAGAGAGACCCAGTACTTC. It is translated as CAASGGRETQYF.

As DNA, the CDR3 is TGTGCCAGTAGTGCCTCTAGCACAGATACGCAGTATTTT. Translation: CASSASSTDTQYF. This sequence joins TRBV19 and TRBJ2-3, with no clear D. Germline-derived CDR1 and CDR2 are LNHDA and SQIVND (reference sequence). Trimming shortened V by 5 bases and J by 0 bases, and 6 bases separated the two germline ends. The CDR3 sequence is 13 residues long.

This chain connects TRBV20-1 to TRBJ2-5; D unresolved. The CDR3 is 11 residues long. CDR1 is DFQATT, CDR2 SNEGSKA, per germline (reference sequence). Trimming cost V 7 bases and J 4 bases, with 10 bases left between them. The CDR3 nucleotides read TGCAGTGGGGGATTGAGAGAGACCCAGTACTTC. Translated: CSGGLRETQYF.

This clone came up a few times. The chain employs TRBV29-1 and TRBJ1-1, with TRBD1 as a possible D gene (5 bases). The CDR3 is 13 amino acids. V shed 1 base and J shed 4 bases, with 10 bases lying between them. The germline V gene has CDR1 SQVTM and CDR2 ANQGSEA. The CDR3: CSVEVDGATEAFF. CDR3 in DNA: TGCAGCGTTGAAGTGGATGGGGCCACTGAAGCTTTCTTT.

The genes are TRBV5-6 and TRBJ1-1; D may be TRBD1 (5 bases). Trimming left V 7 bases short and J 7 bases short, with 20 bases between. Germline CDR1 SGHDT, CDR2 YYEEEE. This CDR3 comprises 14 residues. The CDR3 bases are TGTGCCAGCGGTTCTTCCGGGACTAGCGATGAAGCTTTCTTT. Residues: CASGSSGTSDEAFF.

V gene TRBV5-1 combines with J gene TRBJ2-7, with 10 bases identical to TRBD1. The J segment lost 5 bases and the V segment lost 3 bases, leaving 5 bases of the junction unmatched. This CDR3 is 14 amino acids long. Germline loops: CDR1 SGHRS, CDR2 YFSETQ. The CDR3 reads CASSSSGTGDEQYF. The CDR3 nucleotides read TGCGCCAGCAGCTCTTCCGGGACAGGGGACGAGCAGTACTTC. The full variable domain, in which reference TRBV5-1 and TRBJ2-7 provide the parts outside the CDR3, is KAGVTQTPRYLIKTRGQQVTLSCSPISGHRSVSWYQQTPGQGLQFLFEYFSETQRNKGNFPGRFSGRQFSNSRSEMNVSTLELGDSALYLCASSSSGTGDEQYFGPGTRLTVT.

The CDR3 coding sequence is TGTGCCAGCTCTCCCTCTTGGGACAAGGCCGCCTACACCTTC. It yields the protein CASSPSWDKAAYTF. The chain combines TRBV18 with TRBJ1-2, with D tentatively TRBD1 (6 bases). The germline V gene encodes CDR1 KGHSH and CDR2 LQKENI. The V gene lost 6 bases and the J gene lost 10 bases, with 21 bases spanning the gap. There are 14 residues in the CDR3. The variable domain in full, with the rest retrieved from reference TRBV18 and TRBJ1-2, is NAGVMQNPRHLVRRRGQEARLRCSPMKGHSHVYWYRQLPEEGLKFMVYLQKENIIDESGMPKERFSAEFPKEGPSILRIQQVVRGDSAAYFCASSPSWDKAAYTFGSGTRLTVV.

The V call is TRBV30, the J call TRBJ2-7; D possibly matches TRBD1 or TRBD2 (6 bases each). The CDR3 consists of 15 residues. V was clipped by 2 bases and J by 6 bases, with 20 bases between them. Per germline, CDR1 GTSNPN and CDR2 SVGIG (reference sequence). This chain's CDR3 is CAWSRAILQGGEQYF. CDR3 nucleotides: TGTGCCTGGAGTCGAGCCATCCTACAGGGAGGCGAGCAGTACTTC.

The genes are TRBV6-6 and TRBJ2-7; D gene ambiguous. Germline CDR1 is MNHNY and CDR2 is SVGAGI (reference sequence). The CDR3 runs to 14 residues. The germline V and J ends were trimmed by 0 bases and 5 bases, with 11 bases remaining between them. The CDR3 DNA sequence: TGTGCCAGCAGTTACTCGACGGTCGGTGACGAGCAGTACTTC. This sequence encodes CASSYSTVGDEQYF.

The chain is built from TRBV11-2 and TRBJ2-2; weak D call: TRBD2 (6 bases). The CDR3 is 14 amino acids. Germline lookup yields CDR1 SGHAT and CDR2 FQNNGV. V lost 6 bases, J lost 11 bases, and 19 bases lay in between. This CDR3 is CASSSPGLHIELFF. As DNA, the CDR3 is TGTGCCAGCAGTTCTCCGGGACTTCATATAGAGCTGTTTTTT.

The genes are TRBV2 and TRBJ1-1; D is ambiguous. V lost 6 bases to trimming and J lost 6 bases, with 5 bases between them. Germline V lookup: CDR1 SNHLY, CDR2 FYNNEI. The CDR3 sequence is 10 residues long. The CDR3 is CASRAAEAFF. The CDR3 nucleotides are TGTGCCAGCAGGGCCGCTGAAGCTTTCTTT.

The CDR3, as DNA: TGTGCCAGCAGTTTAGTAGGGCTATATGGCTACACCTTC. Translating gives CASSLVGLYGYTF. The rearrangement links TRBV28 to TRBJ1-2; no definite D call. Trimming removed 2 bases from V and 5 bases from J, with 9 bases in between. The germline V gene encodes CDR1 MDHEN and CDR2 SYDVKM. The CDR3 runs to 13 residues.

The V gene is TRBV29-1, the J gene TRBJ2-7; the D gene is possibly TRBD1 (7 bases). CDR3 length: 16 residues. Germline V gene sequence: CDR1 SQVTM, CDR2 ANQGSEA. The V and J ends lost 6 bases and 0 bases respectively, with 21 bases between them. The DNA for the CDR3 is TGCAGCGTCGAGGGTGGGGCGGGACAGAGCTCCTACGAGCAGTACTTC. Translation gives CSVEGGAGQSSYEQYF.

This rearrangement joins TRBV5-5 to TRBJ1-4; 9 bases align to TRBD1. The CDR3 totals 15 residues. Germline loops: CDR1 SGHKS, CDR2 YYEKEE (reference sequence). The J segment lost 5 bases and the V segment lost 4 bases, leaving 6 bases of the junction unmatched. CDR3 loop: CASSPTGTGNEKLFF. CDR3 in DNA: TGTGCCAGCAGCCCGACCGGGACAGGGAATGAAAAACTGTTTTTT. Variable domain in full (rest from reference TRBV5-5 and TRBJ1-4): DAGVTQSPTHLIKTRGQQVTLRCSPISGHKSVSWYQQVLGQGPQFIFQYYEKEERGRGNFPDRFSARQFPNYSSELNVNALLLGDSALYLCASSPTGTGNEKLFFGSGTQLSVL.

The rearrangement links TRBV7-9 to TRBJ2-7, with a weak D call TRBD1 (5 bases). V was clipped by 4 bases and J by 5 bases, with 9 bases between them. The CDR3 sequence is 12 residues long. CDR1 is SEHNR and CDR2 is FQNEAQ in the germline V gene (reference sequence). CDR3 in DNA: TGTGCCAGCAGCTCCTCAGGGAACGAGCAGTACTTC. It translates to CASSSSGNEQYF.

The CDR3 is CASSPGRYNSPLHF. The CDR3 bases are TGTGCCAGCAGCCCGGGACGCTATAATTCACCCCTCCACTTT. The chain joins TRBV6-5 to TRBJ1-6; D perhaps matches TRBD1 (5 bases). The CDR3 is 14 residues long. V was cut by 6 bases and J by 3 bases, with 9 bases left in between. The germline V gene encodes CDR1 MNHEY and CDR2 SVGAGI.

The chain employs TRBV27 and TRBJ1-1, with TRBD1 identical over 7 bases. The V and J ends lost 6 bases and 1 base, in that order; junction bases with no gene match: 8. The CDR3 covers 15 residues. CDR1 is MNHEY and CDR2 is SMNVEV in the germline V gene (reference sequence). The CDR3 sequence: CASRARTGWNTEAFF. For the CDR3, the DNA is TGTGCCAGCAGAGCTCGGACAGGATGGAACACTGAAGCTTTCTTT.

The genes are TRBV29-1 and TRBJ1-1, with D hard to call. Per germline, CDR1 SQVTM and CDR2 ANQGSEA. V gave up 4 bases and J gave up 1 base, with 13 bases separating them. The length of the CDR3 is 14 residues. This CDR3 reads CSVGSGPRNTEAFF. The CDR3, as DNA: TGCAGCGTTGGGAGTGGACCCCGGAACACTGAAGCTTTCTTT. The full variable domain, in which reference TRBV29-1 and TRBJ1-1 provide the parts outside the CDR3, is SAVISQKPSRDICQRGTSLTIQCQVDSQVTMMFWYRQQPGQSLTLIATANQGSEATYESGFVIDKFPISRPNLTFSTLTVSNMSPEDSSIYLCSVGSGPRNTEAFFGQGTRLTVV.

The chain couples TRBV28 to TRBJ2-7; 9 nucleotides match TRBD1. The CDR3 totals 15 residues. Germline CDR1 reads MDHEN; CDR2 reads SYDVKM. With 6 bases clipped from V and 0 bases from J, the junction kept 6 bases outside the gene matches. The CDR3 reads CASRPGTGISYEQYF. Written as DNA, the CDR3 is TGTGCCAGCAGACCCGGGACAGGGATCTCCTACGAGCAGTACTTC.

The chain uses TRBV5-4 and TRBJ1-6, with D hard to call. Deletions cut 2 bases from V and 7 bases from J, with 10 bases between. This CDR3 has 14 residues. Germline V lookup: CDR1 SGHNT, CDR2 YYREEE (reference sequence). The CDR3 here is CASSFLIYNSPLHF. CDR3 DNA: TGTGCCAGCAGCTTCCTCATCTACAATTCACCCCTCCACTTT.

The chain carries TRBV28 and TRBJ1-2; D may be TRBD1 (6 bases). Looked up from germline, CDR1 is MDHEN and CDR2 is SYDVKM. V dropped 6 bases and J dropped 7 bases, with 15 bases sitting between them. The CDR3 runs 13 residues. The CDR3 spells CASRGGRGLGYTF. For the CDR3, the DNA is TGTGCCAGCAGAGGGGGGCGAGGTCTTGGCTACACCTTC.

V and J are TRBV4-2 and TRBJ2-1, with a tentative D call TRBD1 (6 bases). This CDR3 spans 17 amino acids. CDR1 and CDR2 (germline): LGHNA, YNFKEQ. V was cut by 4 bases and J by 0 bases, with 16 bases left in between. In DNA form, the CDR3 reads TGTGCCAGCAGCCGCTCAACTGGGGGCCGCTCCTACAATGAGCAGTTCTTC. Its protein product is CASSRSTGGRSYNEQFF.

The genes are TRBV29-1 and TRBJ2-6; D is unresolved. The length of the CDR3 is 14 residues. Germline lookup yields CDR1 SQVTM and CDR2 ANQGSEA. Trimming shortened V by 1 base and J by 4 bases, and 8 bases separated the two germline ends. This chain's CDR3 is CSVEGGRGANVLTF. CDR3 in DNA: TGCAGCGTTGAAGGTGGGCGCGGGGCCAACGTCCTGACTTTC.